The rows below give T cell receptor beta chains drawn from one sample of a study of blood T cell repertoires in COVID-19. TCRdb keeps only in-frame clones here, not all; method: immunoSEQ multiplex PCR. The sample includes tens of thousands of clones, 88% of them seen just once. Sequencing was carried out using peripheral blood. The receptors shown here come from a man between 65 and 85 years old with acute or convalescent COVID-19. The CDR3 runs from the conserved cysteine through the conserved F or W. A D gene is named only where the DNA matches it firmly. The size of a clone is reported for some rows only, either as once, few or many, or as a class for expanded clones.

J gene | clone size | V gene | D gene | CDR3 DNA | CDR3 protein
TRBJ1-1 | once | TRBV29-1 | NA | TGCAGCTCTCGGGGGGGGACAAAGAACACTGAAGCTTTCTTT | CSSRGGTKNTEAFF
TRBJ2-7 | NA | TRBV29-1 | TRBD2 | TGCAGCGTCAAGGGAGGGGCCTACGAGCAGTACTTC | CSVKGGAYEQYF
TRBJ1-2 | NA | TRBV10-3 | NA | TGTGCCATCAGTGTTATGGAGGTCTCGAAAGGCTACACCTTC | CAISVMEVSKGYTF
TRBJ2-7 | NA | TRBV15 | TRBD2 | TGTGCCACCAGCAGAGATGTATCTGGGGGGGGAGGCCAGCAGTACTTC | CATSRDVSGGGGQQYF
TRBJ1-4 | NA | TRBV28 | NA | TGTGCCAGCAGCCCATCGGACGGGAGTGAAAAACTGTTTTTT | CASSPSDGSEKLFF
TRBJ2-3 | NA | TRBV7-9 | TRBD2 | TGTGCCAGCAGCTTGGGGCTAGCGGGCGGGACGAGGGATACGCAGTATTTT | CASSLGLAGGTRDTQYF
TRBJ2-1 | NA | TRBV18 | TRBD2 | TGTGCCAGCTCACCGGCGGGGGGGAGGAATGAGCAGTTCTTC | CASSPAGGRNEQFF
TRBJ1-2 | medium-sized | TRBV27 | NA | TGTGCCAGCAGTCCCGCCCGGAGGGGCGGCTACACCTTC | CASSPARRGGYTF
TRBJ1-1 | NA | TRBV13 | NA | TGTGCCAGCAGCAGCCTTCATGGGGGCGGCTCCACTGAAGCTTTCTTT | CASSSLHGGGSTEAFF
TRBJ2-7 | NA | TRBV5-1 | TRBD1 | TGCGCCAGCAGCTTTCTCGGGACAGTTTCCTACGAGCAGTACTTC | CASSFLGTVSYEQYF
TRBJ1-5 | NA | TRBV3-1/TRBV3-2 | NA | TGTGCCAGCAGCCTTGGCAGGTACAATCAGCCCCAGCATTTT | CASSLGRYNQPQHF
TRBJ2-1 | NA | TRBV2 | TRBD2 | TGTGCCAGCAGTGAAGGACTAGCGGGAGGCGAGCAGTTCTTC | CASSEGLAGGEQFF
TRBJ2-1 | NA | TRBV10-3 | TRBD2 | TGTGCCATCAGGGCGGGACTAGCCTCCAATGAGCAGTTCTTC | CAIRAGLASNEQFF
TRBJ1-5 | NA | TRBV2 | TRBD1 | TGTGCCAGCAGCGTCGGACAGGTAGACCAGCCCCAGCATTTT | CASSVGQVDQPQHF
TRBJ2-2 | once | TRBV2 | NA | TGTGCCAGCAGTGAATGGGACACAGACACCGGGGAGCTGTTTTTT | CASSEWDTDTGELFF
TRBJ2-7 | NA | TRBV2 | NA | TGTGCCAGCAGTGGTTACCTAGCCCGAACAGAGCAGTACTTC | CASSGYLARTEQYF
TRBJ1-5 | NA | TRBV5-6 | NA | TGTGCCAGCAGCTTGGCAAGCAATCAGCCCCAGCATTTT | CASSLASNQPQHF
TRBJ1-5 | NA | TRBV2 | TRBD1 | TGTGCCAGCAGGACGGACAGGGGTAGCAATCAGCCCCAGCATTTT | CASRTDRGSNQPQHF
TRBJ2-2 | NA | TRBV18 | TRBD1 | TGTGCCAGCTCACAACAGGGGGCGCCGGCCGGGGAGCTGTTTTTT | CASSQQGAPAGELFF
TRBJ1-5 | NA | TRBV7-2 | NA | TGTGCCAGCAGCTTAGGCGCGGGGCCCCAGCATTTT | CASSLGAGPQHF
TRBJ2-3 | NA | TRBV28 | NA | TGTGCCAGCAGTAAATGGGATCTGGGGGCCCCAGATACGCAGTATTTT | CASSKWDLGAPDTQYF
TRBJ1-2 | NA | TRBV6-2/TRBV6-3 | NA | TGTGCCAGCAGTTACGAGACAGTCTATGGCTACACCTTC | CASSYETVYGYTF
TRBJ1-5 | NA | TRBV5-8 | TRBD1 | TGTGCCAGCAGCCTGGGGACAGTGAACAATCAGCCCCAGCATTTT | CASSLGTVNNQPQHF
TRBJ2-7 | NA | TRBV6-2/TRBV6-3 | TRBD1 | TGTGCCAGCAGTGCCGGGACAGTAAAAATCTACGAGCAGTACTTC | CASSAGTVKIYEQYF
TRBJ2-2 | NA | TRBV7-2 | TRBD1 | TGTGCCAGCAGCACCGGGACAGGGGGCGTCGGGGAGCTGTTTTTT | CASSTGTGGVGELFF
TRBJ2-3 | NA | TRBV9 | TRBD1 | TGTGCCAGCAGCAAGGGGACAGCAGATACGCAGTATTTT | CASSKGTADTQYF
TRBJ1-1 | NA | TRBV18 | TRBD1 | TGTGCCAGCTCGGGACAGGGTGTTCTCCCTTCTTCAATGAACACTGAAGCTTTCTTT | CASSGQGVLPSSMNTEAFF
TRBJ1-6 | NA | TRBV11-3 | NA | TGTGCCAGCAGCTTAGGCAGGGTTAATTCACCCCTCCACTTT | CASSLGRVNSPLHF
TRBJ1-2 | NA | TRBV18 | TRBD1 | TGTGCCAGCTCACCACTTCTCATAGGACAGGACTATGGCTACACCTTC | CASSPLLIGQDYGYTF
TRBJ2-1 | few | TRBV10-3 | TRBD1 | TGTGCCATCAGGACGGGACAGGGGGACAATGAGCAGTTCTTC | CAIRTGQGDNEQFF
TRBJ1-3 | NA | TRBV28 | TRBD1 | TGTGCCAGCAGTTCACAGGGGGCGCCCGGAAACACCATATATTTT | CASSSQGAPGNTIYF
TRBJ2-1 | NA | TRBV28 | TRBD2 | TGTGCCAGCAGTCGGGGGAGCGGGGGGGCCTGGAATGAGCAGTTCTTC | CASSRGSGGAWNEQFF
TRBJ2-5 | NA | TRBV28 | TRBD2 | TGTGCCAGCGGTCTAGCGGGGTTCCAAGAGACCCAGTACTTC | CASGLAGFQETQYF
TRBJ2-7 | NA | TRBV24-1 | TRBD2 | TGTGCCACCAGTGATCCACTAGCGGGAGTCTACGAGCAGTACTTC | CATSDPLAGVYEQYF
TRBJ1-6 | NA | TRBV7-6 | NA | TGTGCCAGCAGCCAGGAAGGTTCGACTTCACCCCTCCACTTT | CASSQEGSTSPLHF
TRBJ1-4 | NA | TRBV7-9 | TRBD1 | TGTGCCAGCAGCTCCCGGGACAGCAATAATGAAAAACTGTTTTTT | CASSSRDSNNEKLFF
TRBJ1-3 | NA | TRBV10-3 | NA | TGTGCCATCAGTGACAGGGGCTCTGGAAACACCATATATTTT | CAISDRGSGNTIYF
TRBJ2-7 | NA | TRBV15 | NA | TGTGCCACCAGCAGCCGGGAGAGTAATCCGCAGTACTTC | CATSSRESNPQYF
TRBJ1-1 | NA | TRBV6-5 | NA | TGTGCCAGCAGTTACAGGCAGGGGATCGAAGCTTTCTTT | CASSYRQGIEAFF
TRBJ2-1 | NA | TRBV28 | NA | TGTGCCAGCAGTATCATACGAGGGCTGTACAATGAGCAGTTCTTC | CASSIIRGLYNEQFF
TRBJ1-1 | NA | TRBV5-1 | NA | TGCGCCAGCAGCTTGTTACCCAACATGAACACTGAAGCTTTCTTT | CASSLLPNMNTEAFF
TRBJ2-1 | NA | TRBV19 | NA | TGTGCCAGTAGTATCGCTCTCGGGGACTACAATGAGCAGTTCTTC | CASSIALGDYNEQFF
TRBJ2-7 | NA | TRBV5-1 | NA | TGCGCCAGCAGCGTCGTTTCCGGAGGATCCTACGAGCAGTACTTC | CASSVVSGGSYEQYF
TRBJ2-7 | NA | TRBV23-1 | TRBD1 | TGCGCCAGCACCTATCCACGGGGACAGTACTACGAGCAGTACTTC | CASTYPRGQYYEQYF
TRBJ2-3 | NA | TRBV29-1 | NA | TGCAGCGTCCGGGAGGGGGCCCGAGCAGATACGCAGTATTTT | CSVREGARADTQYF
TRBJ1-5 | NA | TRBV6-5 | TRBD1 | TGTGCCAGCAGTTACAAGCAGGGGGATAGCAATCAGCCCCAGCATTTT | CASSYKQGDSNQPQHF
TRBJ2-1 | NA | TRBV5-1 | NA | TGCGCCAGCAGCTTGGTCTTTTCAGGGACTTTCGAGAATGAGCAGTTCTTC | CASSLVFSGTFENEQFF
TRBJ2-5 | NA | TRBV5-1 | TRBD1 | TGCGCCAGCAGCTTGGATTCAGGGGGTAAGACCCAGTACTTC | CASSLDSGGKTQYF
TRBJ1-5 | NA | TRBV5-6 | NA | TGTGCCAGCAGCTACGCAGGGAAATTTAGCAATCAGCCCCAGCATTTT | CASSYAGKFSNQPQHF
TRBJ2-7 | NA | TRBV4-2 | NA | TGTGCCAGCAGCCAAATAAATCTACAGGGCTACGAGCAGTACTTC | CASSQINLQGYEQYF
TRBJ1-5 | NA | TRBV30 | TRBD1 | TGTGCCTGGAGTGAGGTGTTGGGACAGGGCGGACAGCCCCAGCATTTT | CAWSEVLGQGGQPQHF
TRBJ2-7 | NA | TRBV3-1/TRBV3-2 | NA | TGTGCCAGCAGCCAAGGGACAGTCTCCTACGAGCAGTACTTC | CASSQGTVSYEQYF
TRBJ1-2 | NA | TRBV4-1 | NA | TGCGCCAGCAGCCAAGATACTACCGCCGAAGTTCTTACCGGCTACACCTTC | CASSQDTTAEVLTGYTF
TRBJ1-5 | few | TRBV7-9 | NA | TGTGCCAGCAGCTCGGGTCAGGGGTATAGCAATCAGCCCCAGCATTTT | CASSSGQGYSNQPQHF
TRBJ1-2 | NA | TRBV6-6 | NA | TGTGCCAGCAGTGTGGACAGTTATGGCTACACCTTC | CASSVDSYGYTF
TRBJ1-3 | NA | TRBV2 | NA | TGTGCCAGCAGTGATGAGGGCCTCTCTGGAAACACCATATATTTT | CASSDEGLSGNTIYF
TRBJ1-1 | NA | TRBV2 | NA | TGTGCCAGCATGGTAGAAGGGGCTCGGACTGAAGCTTTCTTT | CASMVEGARTEAFF
TRBJ2-7 | NA | TRBV27 | TRBD2 | TGTGCCAGCAGTGTTAGCGGGAGGTTTCCCTACGAGCAGTACTTC | CASSVSGRFPYEQYF